This TCR beta chain appears in the sequencing data of a study of PD-1 blockade in mismatch repair-deficient tumors listed by TCRdb under 2017. General notes on the study: Between late 2013 and late 2016, the trial enrolled approximately 90 consecutive patients with 11 to 12 types of mismatch repair-deficient cancer, all of whom had received prior treatment and were progressing. Tumor-associated T cell clones in the peripheral blood of patients responding to PD-1 blockade were tracked using deep sequencing of TCR CDR3 regions. Overall study outcomes, separate from this receptor: Clones residing in the tumor, which were often undetectable in blood before treatment, expanded quickly after pembrolizumab and then contracted, generally before radiologic responses.

As to this clone: What antigen it recognizes has not been identified. Nothing much larger sits one base from this clone, and base qualities are not available.

The method was the immunoSEQ multiplex PCR assay. TCRdb mirrors the immuneACCESS table, restricted to in-frame sequences. Some clones are absent from its copies; in checked studies, under half trace to an unresolved V gene, and the reason for the others is unknown. Here the sample has tens of thousands of clones; 80% to 90% occur a single time. Of the sample, 5% to 6.5% falls within the top ten clones. Mismatch repair deficiency in every enrolled patient was established by polymerase chain reaction or immunohistochemistry. Three patients who responded to pembrolizumab therapy underwent TCR sequencing. The phase II trial prospectively tested pembrolizumab PD-1 blockade in advanced mismatch repair-deficient cancers regardless of tissue of origin. Peripheral blood T cell samples were gathered serially, both before PD-1 blockade started and at multiple time points afterward. Blood sampling times were reported as weeks after the first pembrolizumab dose.

The CDR3 holds 13 amino acids from the cysteine to the phenylalanine. Here the CDR3 DNA is all that survives: 39 bases in frame from base 1. V is shortened by 0 bases, J by 5 bases, and the region joining them spans 8 bases. CDR1 is given as SGDLS and CDR2 as YYNGEE, both from the germline V gene. The specimen was peripheral blood, collected 44 weeks after starting pembrolizumab. This TCR came from an adult with mismatch repair-deficient cancer. The chain links TRBV9 with TRBJ1-1; a confident D gene designation cannot be given. The base sequence is TGTGCCAGCAGCGTAGGGACTCGGACTGAAGCTTTCTTT. It translates to CASSVGTRTEAFF.